These 4 T cell receptor beta chains were all obtained from the same sample, sequenced in a study of blood T cell repertoires in COVID-19. TCRdb keeps only in-frame clones here, not all; method: immunoSEQ multiplex PCR. The sample carries almost 250,000 clones, 85% to 90% recorded once. Input material: PBMCs or T cells enriched from blood (not recorded which). These receptors were collected from a woman in her forties or fifties who had recovered from COVID-19.

The V gene is TRBV5-1, the J gene TRBJ1-2; 12 bases match TRBD1. Germline V gene lookup returns CDR1 SGHRS and CDR2 YFSETQ. The junction had 9 bases not matched to a gene; V was cut back by 5 bases and J by 7 bases. The CDR3 length is 15 residues. CDR3 sequence: CASSSPGTGGGGYTF. The CDR3 DNA is TGCGCCAGCAGTTCGCCCGGGACAGGGGGCGGTGGCTACACCTTC.

This clone was observed a single time. In DNA form, the CDR3 reads TGTGCCAGCAGCTTAGACAGGCTCGTCACTGAAGCTTTCTTT. It translates to CASSLDRLVTEAFF. The genes are TRBV11-2 and TRBJ1-1; D is unresolved. V shed 0 bases and J shed 4 bases, with 9 bases lying between them. Germline CDR1 SGHAT, CDR2 FQNNGV. The CDR3 runs to 14 residues.

The chain joins TRBV4-1 to TRBJ1-4, with D perhaps TRBD1 (6 bases). The germline CDR1 and CDR2 sequences are MGHRA and YSYEKL. The CDR3 covers 15 residues. The V gene lost 9 bases and the J gene lost 7 bases, with 21 bases spanning the gap. CDR3 nucleotide sequence: TGCGCCAGTAGAATAACCGGGACAAGGGGTGAAAAACTGTTTTTT. Translation gives CASRITGTRGEKLFF.

This chain uses TRBV27 with TRBJ2-1; unclear D gene. There are 15 residues in the CDR3. Looked up from germline, CDR1 is MNHEY and CDR2 is SMNVEV (reference sequence). The germline V and J ends were trimmed by 8 bases and 0 bases, with 14 bases remaining between them. CDR3 DNA sequence: TGTGCCAGCGCTTCCCGTTGGAGCTCCTACAATGAGCAGTTCTTC. Residues: CASASRWSSYNEQFF.